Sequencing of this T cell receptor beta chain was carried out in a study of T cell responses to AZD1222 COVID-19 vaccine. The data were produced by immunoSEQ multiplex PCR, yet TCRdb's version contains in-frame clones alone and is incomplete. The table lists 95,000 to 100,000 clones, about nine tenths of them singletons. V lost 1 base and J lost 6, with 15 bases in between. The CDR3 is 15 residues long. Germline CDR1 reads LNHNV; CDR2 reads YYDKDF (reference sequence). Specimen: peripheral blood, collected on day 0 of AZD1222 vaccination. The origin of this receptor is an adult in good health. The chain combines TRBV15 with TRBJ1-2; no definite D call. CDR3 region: CATSRGTAGLDGYTF. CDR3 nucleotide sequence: TGTGCCACCAGCAGAGGTACAGCCGGTTTGGATGGCTACACCTTC. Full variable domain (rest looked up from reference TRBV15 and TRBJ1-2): DAMVIQNPRYQVTQFGKPVTLSCSQTLNHNVMYWYQQKSSQAPKLLFHYYDKDFNNEADTPDNFQSRRPNTSFCFLDIRSPGLGDTAMYLCATSRGTAGLDGYTFGSGTRLTVV.